This TCR beta chain was profiled in a study of blood T cell repertoires in COVID-19. About the study: The analysed material was cDNA or gDNA that came from T cells, B-cell-depleted T cells, or PBMCs.

This study enrolled people aged roughly 18 to 90 from roughly 24 US geographic areas. The CDR3 contains 15 residues. V lost 3 bases and J lost 7, with 16 bases in between. CDR1 SGHTA and CDR2 FQGNSA come from the germline V gene. As processed by the authors: For nucleated cells, counts were estimated from reference gene primer amplification. Here immunoSEQ multiplex PCR was the method, and the copy in TCRdb shows in-frame clones only, minus some. D and trimming come from the DNA, and the V and J calls and clone size come from that table. This table holds about 210,000 clones, approximately 88% found once.

The specimen sequenced was PBMCs or T cells enriched from blood (not recorded which). This chain uses TRBV7-2 with TRBJ2-1, with D perhaps TRBD2 (5 bases). The receptor's source is a man younger than 35 with acute COVID-19. CDR3 in amino acids: CASSFFEGVGNEQFF. DNA of the CDR3: TGTGCCAGCAGCTTTTTTGAGGGAGTGGGTAATGAGCAGTTCTTC.